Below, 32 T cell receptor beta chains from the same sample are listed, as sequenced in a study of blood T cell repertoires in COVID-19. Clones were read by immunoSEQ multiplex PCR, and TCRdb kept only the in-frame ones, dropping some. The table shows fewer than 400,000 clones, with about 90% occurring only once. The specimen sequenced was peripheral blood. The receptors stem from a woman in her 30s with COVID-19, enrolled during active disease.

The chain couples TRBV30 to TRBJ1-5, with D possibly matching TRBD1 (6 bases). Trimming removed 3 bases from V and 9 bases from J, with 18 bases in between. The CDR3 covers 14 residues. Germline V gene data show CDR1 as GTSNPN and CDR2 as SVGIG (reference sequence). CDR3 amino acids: CAWSLGGLQGPQHF. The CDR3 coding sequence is TGTGCCTGGAGCCTTGGGGGCCTCCAGGGGCCCCAGCATTTT.

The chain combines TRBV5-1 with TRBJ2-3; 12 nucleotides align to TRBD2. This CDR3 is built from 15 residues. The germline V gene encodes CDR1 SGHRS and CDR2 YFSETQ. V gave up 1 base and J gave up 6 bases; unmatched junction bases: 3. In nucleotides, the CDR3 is TGCGCCAGCAGCTTGATGCTAGCGGGAGGGGATACGCAGTATTTT. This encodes CASSLMLAGGDTQYF.

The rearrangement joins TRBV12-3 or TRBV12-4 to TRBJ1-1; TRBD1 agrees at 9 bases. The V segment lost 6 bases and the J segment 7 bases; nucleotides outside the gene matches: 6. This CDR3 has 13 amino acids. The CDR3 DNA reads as TGTGCCAGCAGAGAACAGGGGGCGATTGAAGCTTTCTTT. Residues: CASREQGAIEAFF.

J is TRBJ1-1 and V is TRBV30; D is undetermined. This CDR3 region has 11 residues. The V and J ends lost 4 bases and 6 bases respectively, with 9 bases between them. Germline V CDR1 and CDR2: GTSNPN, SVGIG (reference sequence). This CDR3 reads CAWKSGAEAFF. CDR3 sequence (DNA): TGTGCCTGGAAATCCGGGGCTGAAGCTTTCTTT.

CDR3 residues: CASSRQPENEKLFF. The CDR3 bases are TGTGCCAGCAGTAGACAGCCAGAGAATGAAAAACTGTTTTTT. This chain uses TRBV7-9 with TRBJ1-4; a weak D match, TRBD1 (5 bases). The CDR3 has 14 amino acids. Germline V gives CDR1 SEHNR, CDR2 FQNEAQ (reference sequence). V lost 6 bases and J lost 5, with 13 bases in between.

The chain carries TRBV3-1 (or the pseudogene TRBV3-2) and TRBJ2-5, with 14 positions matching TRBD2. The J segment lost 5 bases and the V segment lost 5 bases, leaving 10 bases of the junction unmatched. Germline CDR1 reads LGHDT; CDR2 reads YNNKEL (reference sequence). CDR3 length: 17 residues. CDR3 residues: CASSSGTSGRVDETQYF. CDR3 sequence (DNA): TGTGCCAGCAGCTCCGGGACTAGCGGGAGAGTAGATGAGACCCAGTACTTC.

The CDR3 sequence is CASSFTLAGGFYNEQFF. CDR3 DNA sequence: TGTGCCAGCAGTTTTACGCTAGCGGGAGGATTTTACAATGAGCAGTTCTTC. V usage is TRBV27 and J usage is TRBJ2-1; 11 nucleotides match TRBD2. CDR3 length: 17 residues. The V gene end was trimmed by 3 bases and the J gene end by 4 bases; junction bases not matched to a gene: 8. Germline V gene sequence: CDR1 MNHEY, CDR2 SMNVEV (reference sequence).

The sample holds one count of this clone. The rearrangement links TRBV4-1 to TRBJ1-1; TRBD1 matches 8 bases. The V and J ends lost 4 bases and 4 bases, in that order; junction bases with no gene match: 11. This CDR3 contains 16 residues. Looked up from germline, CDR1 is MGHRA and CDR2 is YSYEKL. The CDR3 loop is CASSPDRGLALTEAFF. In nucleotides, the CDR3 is TGCGCCAGCAGCCCTGACAGGGGCTTAGCGCTCACTGAAGCTTTCTTT.

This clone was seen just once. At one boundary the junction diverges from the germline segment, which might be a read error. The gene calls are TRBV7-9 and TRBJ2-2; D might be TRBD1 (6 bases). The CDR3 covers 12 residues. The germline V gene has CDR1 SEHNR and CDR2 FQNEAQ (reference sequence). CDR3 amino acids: CASRPGDGVLFF. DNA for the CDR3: TGTGCCAGCAGACCAGGGGACGGGGTGCTGTTTTTT.

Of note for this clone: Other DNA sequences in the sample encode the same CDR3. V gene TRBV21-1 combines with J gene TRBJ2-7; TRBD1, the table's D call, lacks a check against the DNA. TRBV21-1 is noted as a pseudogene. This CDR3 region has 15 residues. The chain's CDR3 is CASSKAQQGIYEQYF. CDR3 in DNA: TGTGCCAGCAGCAAAGCGCAACAGGGGATCTACGAGCAGTACTTC.

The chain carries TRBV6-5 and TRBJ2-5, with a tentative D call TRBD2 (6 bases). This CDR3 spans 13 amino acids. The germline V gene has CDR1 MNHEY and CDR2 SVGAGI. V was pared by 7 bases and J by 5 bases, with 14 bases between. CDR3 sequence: CASKSGLLETQYF. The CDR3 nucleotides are TGTGCCAGCAAGAGCGGGTTATTGGAGACCCAGTACTTC.

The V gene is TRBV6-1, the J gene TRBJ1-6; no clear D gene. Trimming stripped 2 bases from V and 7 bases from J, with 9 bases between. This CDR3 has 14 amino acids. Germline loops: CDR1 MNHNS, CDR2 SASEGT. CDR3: CASSESGSNSPLHF. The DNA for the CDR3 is TGTGCCAGCAGTGAATCGGGGAGCAATTCACCCCTCCACTTT.

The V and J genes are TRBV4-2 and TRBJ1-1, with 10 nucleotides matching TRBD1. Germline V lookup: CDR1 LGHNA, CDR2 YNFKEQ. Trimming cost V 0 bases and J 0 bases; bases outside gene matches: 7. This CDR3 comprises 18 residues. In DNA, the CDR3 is TGTGCCAGCAGCCAAGATAGGACAGGGGGAGTTATGAACACTGAAGCTTTCTTT. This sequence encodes CASSQDRTGGVMNTEAFF.

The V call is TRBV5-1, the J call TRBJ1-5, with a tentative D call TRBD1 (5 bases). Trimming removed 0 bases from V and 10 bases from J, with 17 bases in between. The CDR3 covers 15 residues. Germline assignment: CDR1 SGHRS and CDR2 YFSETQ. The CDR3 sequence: CASSLEGTGGLPQHF. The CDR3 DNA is TGCGCCAGCAGCTTGGAGGGGACGGGGGGATTACCCCAGCATTTT.

The CDR3, as DNA: TGTGCCAGTGACCCCGGGGTGGGCAGAGGAAACACTGAAGCTTTCTTT. Translation gives CASDPGVGRGNTEAFF. The chain has TRBV11-1 and TRBJ1-1; D uncertain. Germline CDR1 and CDR2: SGHAT and FQDESV (reference sequence). The CDR3 has 16 residues. The V gene lost 9 bases and the J gene lost 2 bases, with 22 bases spanning the gap.

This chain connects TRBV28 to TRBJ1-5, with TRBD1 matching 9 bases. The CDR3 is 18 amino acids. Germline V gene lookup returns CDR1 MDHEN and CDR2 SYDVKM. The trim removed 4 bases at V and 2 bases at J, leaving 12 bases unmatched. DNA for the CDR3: TGTGCCAGCAGTTGGGGACAGGGAGAAACCTCGGGCAATCAGCCCCAGCATTTT. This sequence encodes CASSWGQGETSGNQPQHF.

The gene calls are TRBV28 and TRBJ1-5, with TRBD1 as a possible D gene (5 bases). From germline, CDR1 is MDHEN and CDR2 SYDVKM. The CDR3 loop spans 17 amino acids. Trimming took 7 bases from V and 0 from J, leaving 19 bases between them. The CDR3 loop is CASNEWGDAYSNQPQHF. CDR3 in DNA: TGTGCCAGCAATGAATGGGGGGATGCATATAGCAATCAGCCCCAGCATTTT. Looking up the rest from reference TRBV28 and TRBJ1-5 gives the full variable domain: DVKVTQSSRYLVKRTGEKVFLECVQDMDHENMFWYRQDPGLGLRLIYFSYDVKMKEKGDIPEGYSVSREKKERFSLILESASTNQTSMYLCASNEWGDAYSNQPQHFGDGTRLSIL.

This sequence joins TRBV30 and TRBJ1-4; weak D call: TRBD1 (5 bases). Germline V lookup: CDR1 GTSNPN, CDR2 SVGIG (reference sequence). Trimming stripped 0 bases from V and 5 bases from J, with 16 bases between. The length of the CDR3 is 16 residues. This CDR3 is CAWSVSVGHLNEKLFF. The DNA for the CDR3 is TGTGCCTGGAGTGTAAGTGTAGGACACCTGAATGAAAAACTGTTTTTT.

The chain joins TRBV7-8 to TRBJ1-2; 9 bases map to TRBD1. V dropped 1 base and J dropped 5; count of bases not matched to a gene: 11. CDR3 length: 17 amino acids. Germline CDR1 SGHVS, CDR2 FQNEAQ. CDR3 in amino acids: CASSLVPPPTGGYGYTF. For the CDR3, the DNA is TGTGCCAGCAGCTTAGTCCCTCCCCCGACAGGGGGATATGGCTACACCTTC. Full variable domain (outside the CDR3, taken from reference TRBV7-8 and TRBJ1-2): GAGVSQSPRYKVAKRGQDVALRCDPISGHVSLFWYQQALGQGPEFLTYFQNEAQLDKSGLPSDRFFAERPEGSVSTLKIQRTQQEDSAVYLCASSLVPPPTGGYGYTFGSGTRLTVV.

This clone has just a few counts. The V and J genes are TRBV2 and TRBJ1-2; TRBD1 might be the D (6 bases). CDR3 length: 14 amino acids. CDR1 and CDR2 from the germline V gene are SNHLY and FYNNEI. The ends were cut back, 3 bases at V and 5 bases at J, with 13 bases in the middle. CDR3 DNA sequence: TGTGCCAGCAGTGAGGTTAGGGGGGGTTATGGCTACACCTTC. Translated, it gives CASSEVRGGYGYTF.

CDR3 nucleotide sequence: TGCGCCAGCAGCTTGTCAGCGGGAGCCAAAAACATTCAGTACTTC. Amino acid sequence: CASSLSAGAKNIQYF. The genes are TRBV5-1 and TRBJ2-4; D is possibly TRBD2 (6 bases). CDR3 length equals 15 residues. Trimming removed 1 base at V and 0 bases at J, with 8 bases between. Per the germline V gene, CDR1 is SGHRS and CDR2 is YFSETQ.

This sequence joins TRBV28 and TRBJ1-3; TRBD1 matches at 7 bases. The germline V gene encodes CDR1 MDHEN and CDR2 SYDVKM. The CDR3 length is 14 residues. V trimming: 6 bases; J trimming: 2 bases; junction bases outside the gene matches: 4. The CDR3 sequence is CASRDQGAGNTIYF. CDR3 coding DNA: TGTGCCAGCAGGGATCAGGGGGCTGGAAACACCATATATTTT.

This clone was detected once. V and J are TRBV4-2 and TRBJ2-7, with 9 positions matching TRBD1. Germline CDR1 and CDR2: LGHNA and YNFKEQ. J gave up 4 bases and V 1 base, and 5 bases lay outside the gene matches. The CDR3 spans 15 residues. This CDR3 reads CASSQVGQGSYEQYF. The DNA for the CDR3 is TGTGCCAGCAGCCAAGTGGGACAGGGTTCTTACGAGCAGTACTTC.

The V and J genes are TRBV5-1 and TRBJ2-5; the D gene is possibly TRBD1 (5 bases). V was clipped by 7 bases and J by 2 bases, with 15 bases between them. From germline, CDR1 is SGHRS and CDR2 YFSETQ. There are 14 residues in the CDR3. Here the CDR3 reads CASHRGHKQETQYF. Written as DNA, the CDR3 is TGCGCCAGCCATAGAGGACACAAACAAGAGACCCAGTACTTC.

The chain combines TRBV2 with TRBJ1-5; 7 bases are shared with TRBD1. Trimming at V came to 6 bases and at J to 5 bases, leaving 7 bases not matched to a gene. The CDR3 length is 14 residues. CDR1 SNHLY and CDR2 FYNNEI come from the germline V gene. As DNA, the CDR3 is TGTGCCAGCAGCCCCCGGACAGGATATCAGCCCCAGCATTTT. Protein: CASSPRTGYQPQHF.

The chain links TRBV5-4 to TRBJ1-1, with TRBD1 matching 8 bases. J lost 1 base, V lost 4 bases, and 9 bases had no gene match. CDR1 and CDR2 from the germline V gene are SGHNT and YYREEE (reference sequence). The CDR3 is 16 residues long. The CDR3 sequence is CASSQRRTGPNTEAFF. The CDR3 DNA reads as TGTGCCAGCAGCCAGCGACGGACAGGGCCGAACACTGAAGCTTTCTTT. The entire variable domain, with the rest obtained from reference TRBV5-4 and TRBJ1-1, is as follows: ETGVTQSPTHLIKTRGQQVTLRCSSQSGHNTVSWYQQALGQGPQFIFQYYREEENGRGNFPPRFSGLQFPNYSSELNVNALELDDSALYLCASSQRRTGPNTEAFFGQGTRLTVV.

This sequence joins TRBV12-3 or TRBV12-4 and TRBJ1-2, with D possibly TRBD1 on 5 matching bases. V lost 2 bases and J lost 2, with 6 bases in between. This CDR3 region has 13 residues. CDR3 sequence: CASSLRQNYGYTF. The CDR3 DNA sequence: TGTGCCAGCAGTTTACGACAGAACTATGGCTACACCTTC.

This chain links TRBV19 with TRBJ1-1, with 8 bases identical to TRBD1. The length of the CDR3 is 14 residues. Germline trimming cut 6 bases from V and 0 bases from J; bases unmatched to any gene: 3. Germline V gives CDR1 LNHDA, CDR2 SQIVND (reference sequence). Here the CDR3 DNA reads TGTGCCAGTAGCCGGGACAGGTTGAACACTGAAGCTTTCTTT. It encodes CASSRDRLNTEAFF.

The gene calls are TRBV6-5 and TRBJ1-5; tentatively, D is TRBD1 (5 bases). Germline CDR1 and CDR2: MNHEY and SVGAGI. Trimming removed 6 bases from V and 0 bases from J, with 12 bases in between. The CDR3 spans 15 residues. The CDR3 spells CASRPGHFSNQPQHF. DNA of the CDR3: TGTGCCAGCAGACCCGGACACTTTAGCAATCAGCCCCAGCATTTT.

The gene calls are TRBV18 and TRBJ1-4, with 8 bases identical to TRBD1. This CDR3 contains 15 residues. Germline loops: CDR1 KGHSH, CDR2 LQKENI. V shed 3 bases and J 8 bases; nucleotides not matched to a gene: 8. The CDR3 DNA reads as TGTGCCAGCTCACCCCGACAGGGGTTTGACGAAAAACTGTTTTTT. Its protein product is CASSPRQGFDEKLFF.

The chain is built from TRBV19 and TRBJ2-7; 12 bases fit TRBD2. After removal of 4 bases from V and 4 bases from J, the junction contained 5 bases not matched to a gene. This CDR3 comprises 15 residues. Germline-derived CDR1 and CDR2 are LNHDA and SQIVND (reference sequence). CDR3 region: CASSRRLAGVYEQYF. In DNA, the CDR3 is TGTGCCAGTAGTAGACGACTAGCGGGAGTTTACGAGCAGTACTTC.

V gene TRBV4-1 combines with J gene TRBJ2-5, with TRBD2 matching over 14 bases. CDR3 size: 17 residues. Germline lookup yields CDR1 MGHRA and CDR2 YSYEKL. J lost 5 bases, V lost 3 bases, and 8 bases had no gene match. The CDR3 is CASSQEGLAGEGETQYF. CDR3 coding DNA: TGCGCCAGCAGCCAGGAGGGACTAGCGGGAGAGGGGGAGACCCAGTACTTC.